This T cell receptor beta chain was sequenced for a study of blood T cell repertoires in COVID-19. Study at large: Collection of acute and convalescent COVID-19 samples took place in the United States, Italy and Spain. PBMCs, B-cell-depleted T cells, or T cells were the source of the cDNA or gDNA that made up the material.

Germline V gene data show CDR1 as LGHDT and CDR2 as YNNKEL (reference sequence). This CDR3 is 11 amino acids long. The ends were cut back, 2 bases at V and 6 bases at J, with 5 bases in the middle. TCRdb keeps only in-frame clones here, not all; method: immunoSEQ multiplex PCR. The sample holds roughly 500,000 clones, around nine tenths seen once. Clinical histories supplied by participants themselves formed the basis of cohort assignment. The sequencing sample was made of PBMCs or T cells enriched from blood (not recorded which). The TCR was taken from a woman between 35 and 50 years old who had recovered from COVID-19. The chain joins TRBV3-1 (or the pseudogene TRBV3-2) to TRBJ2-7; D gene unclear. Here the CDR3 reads CASSQSSEQYF. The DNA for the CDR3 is TGTGCCAGCAGCCAATCGTCCGAGCAGTACTTC.